The following is a T cell receptor (beta chain) sequence with its context. Its antigen is unknown. J lost 4 bases, V lost 6 bases, and 8 bases had no gene match. This CDR3 has 14 residues. Germline V gene sequence: CDR1 MDHEN, CDR2 SYDVKM. CD45RO-negative, CCR7-selected cells formed the naive CD8 fraction, which excluded terminally differentiated effector memory CD45RA+ cells. Those who donated were healthy HIV-negative adults, with no recent acute infections or vaccinations reported. This entry belongs to a study of shared clonotypes between healthy human individuals. Overall study context: Three plates were used per donor for CD4 naive, three for CD4 memory, two for CD8 naive and one for CD8 memory.

TCRdb's copy holds only in-frame clones and misses some; the assay was immunoSEQ multiplex PCR. The sample contains about 680,000 clones, about 90% of which appear only once. Study conclusions and caveats: Apart from blood, nothing was sampled; tissue repertoires likely differ.

The specimen was naive CD8+ T cells sorted from blood. This chain connects TRBV28 to TRBJ2-7, with TRBD2 matching 8 bases. The sequence was collected from a man under 40 in good health. Written as DNA, the CDR3 is TGTGCCAGCAGGCTAGCGGGTCCTCTATACGAGCAGTACTTC. Amino acid sequence: CASRLAGPLYEQYF.